This T cell receptor beta chain was recorded in a study of cytomegalovirus exposure and HLA in healthy donors. PCR employed 60 Vbeta and 13 Jbeta primers. Some clones are missing from TCRdb's copy, which holds only in-frame ones; the method was immunoSEQ multiplex PCR. The sample carries 150,000 to 200,000 clones, 77% recorded once. This CDR3 has 13 residues. Looked up from germline, CDR1 is SGHNT and CDR2 is YYREEE (reference sequence). V was clipped by 3 bases and J by 3 bases, with 10 bases between them. V and J are TRBV5-4 and TRBJ2-7; a possible D gene is TRBD2 (5 bases). The TCR sequence derives from a male donor in good health and CMV-seropositive. Sequences were obtained from PBMCs. This CDR3 is CASSSDGDYEQYF. In DNA, the CDR3 is TGTGCCAGCAGCTCGGACGGGGACTACGAGCAGTACTTC.